This is a list of T cell receptor beta chains from one sample in a study of early stage breast cancer tumors. Here immunoSEQ multiplex PCR was the method, and the copy in TCRdb shows in-frame clones only, minus some. The table has under 14,000 clones, under 85% seen once. What was sequenced was breast tumor tissue. Receptors originate from a person aged 65-85 years with breast cancer. Each CDR3 is given with its conserved first and last residue. The D gene is left open where the match is weak. A clone size is listed for some rows: how often the clone was seen (once, few, many), or a class if it is expanded.

J gene,V gene,D gene,clone size,CDR3 protein,CDR3 DNA
TRBJ1-2,TRBV4-1,-,-,CASSQGGRGSYGYTF,TGCGCCAGCAGCCAAGGGGGTCGGGGAAGCTATGGCTACACCTTC
TRBJ2-2,TRBV18,TRBD1,-,CASSRGQARNTGELFF,TGTGCCAGCTCTAGGGGGCAGGCCAGGAACACCGGGGAGCTGTTTTTT
TRBJ1-1,TRBV13,-,-,CASSSGGVEAFF,TGTGCCAGCAGCTCCGGGGGGGTTGAAGCTTTCTTT
TRBJ1-3,TRBV10-2,TRBD1,-,CASGTGYGNTIYF,TGCGCCAGCGGGACAGGGTACGGAAACACCATATATTTT
TRBJ2-1,TRBV7-9,TRBD2,-,CASSPTSLGGNEQFF,TGTGCCAGCAGCCCGACTAGCTTGGGAGGGAATGAGCAGTTCTTC
TRBJ1-3,TRBV28,-,-,CASSLWARSFSGNTIYF,TGTGCCAGCAGTTTATGGGCCAGATCCTTTTCAGGAAACACCATATATTTT
TRBJ2-2,TRBV5-4,TRBD2,-,CASSRTSGGTGELFF,TGTGCCAGCAGCCGCACTAGCGGGGGGACCGGGGAGCTGTTTTTT
TRBJ1-2,TRBV28,-,few,CASNRASYGYTF,TGTGCCAGCAACAGGGCTAGTTATGGCTACACCTTC
TRBJ2-7,TRBV28,TRBD2,-,CASSPRAGPLSYEQYF,TGTGCCAGCAGCCCGAGAGCGGGGCCCCTCTCCTACGAGCAGTACTTC
TRBJ2-2,TRBV19,TRBD1,-,CASSKGGQGARTGELFF,TGTGCCAGTAGTAAAGGGGGACAGGGGGCGCGGACCGGGGAGCTGTTTTTT
TRBJ2-5,TRBV5-4,-,-,CASSLQGSTETQYF,TGTGCCAGCAGCCTACAGGGATCGACAGAGACCCAGTACTTC
TRBJ1-1,TRBV15,TRBD1,-,CATADRVEVAEAFF,TGTGCCACTGCGGACAGGGTGGAGGTGGCTGAAGCTTTCTTT
TRBJ2-7,TRBV19,TRBD2,-,CASSITSGRWNEQYF,TGTGCCAGTAGTATAACTAGCGGGAGGTGGAATGAGCAGTACTTC
TRBJ1-2,TRBV7-2,TRBD1,-,CASSTGQGVYGYTF,TGTGCCAGCAGCACTGGACAGGGGGTTTATGGCTACACCTTC
TRBJ1-2,TRBV28,TRBD1,-,CASSLQGAGVGGYTF,TGTGCCAGCAGTCTACAGGGGGCCGGGGTGGGTGGCTACACCTTC
TRBJ2-1,TRBV27,TRBD2,-,CASSFTSGRNEQFF,TGTGCCAGCAGTTTCACTAGCGGGAGGAATGAGCAGTTCTTC
TRBJ2-3,TRBV11-2,TRBD2,-,CASSLSRGLAGPFDTQYF,TGTGCCAGCAGCTTAAGTAGGGGACTAGCGGGGCCCTTTGATACGCAGTATTTT
TRBJ1-2,TRBV4-2,-,few,CASSQGLSGYTF,TGTGCCAGCAGCCAAGGGTTGAGCGGCTACACCTTC
TRBJ2-1,TRBV9,TRBD2,once,CASSVAGRGNEQFF,TGTGCCAGCAGCGTAGCGGGGAGGGGTAATGAGCAGTTCTTC
TRBJ2-7,TRBV7-6,-,-,CASSRNPGYEQYF,TGTGCCAGCAGCCGAAACCCGGGCTACGAGCAGTACTTC
TRBJ2-7,TRBV19,-,-,CASSISGQKIYEQYF,TGTGCCAGTAGTATATCAGGGCAGAAGATTTACGAGCAGTACTTC
TRBJ2-3,TRBV27,TRBD2,-,CASSRGLAGGYKADTQYF,TGTGCCAGCAGTCGCGGACTAGCGGGAGGCTATAAGGCAGATACGCAGTATTTT
TRBJ1-4,TRBV9,TRBD1,-,CASSSRQGGGEKLFF,TGTGCCAGCAGCTCACGACAGGGAGGCGGTGAAAAACTGTTTTTT
TRBJ1-1,TRBV5-1,-,medium-sized,CASSPLEGMVTEAFF,TGCGCCAGCAGCCCCCTGGAGGGTATGGTCACTGAAGCTTTCTTT
TRBJ1-4,TRBV4-2,TRBD1,-,CASSHGQGSEKLFF,TGTGCCAGCAGCCACGGACAGGGGAGCGAAAAACTGTTTTTT
TRBJ1-3,TRBV7-9,-,-,CASSPGLVSGNTIYF,TGTGCCAGCAGCCCGGGACTGGTCTCTGGAAACACCATATATTTT
TRBJ2-3,TRBV7-6,-,-,CASSLAGRNTDTQYF,TGTGCCAGCAGCTTAGCAGGGAGGAACACAGATACGCAGTATTTT
TRBJ1-2,TRBV27,TRBD1,few,CASSLYDRGGYTF,TGTGCCAGCAGTCTCTACGACAGGGGCGGCTACACCTTC
TRBJ2-7,TRBV20-1,-,-,CSADLGEQYF,TGCAGTGCTGACTTAGGCGAGCAGTACTTC
TRBJ2-7,TRBV6-5,-,-,CASQKQAYYEQYF,TGTGCCAGCCAAAAACAGGCGTACTACGAGCAGTACTTC
TRBJ2-1,TRBV6-4,TRBD2,-,CASSELAGGSNEQFF,TGTGCCAGCAGTGAACTAGCGGGAGGTTCCAATGAGCAGTTCTTC
TRBJ2-7,TRBV5-1,TRBD2,-,CASSSLAGESYEQYF,TGCGCCAGCAGCTCTTTAGCGGGAGAGAGCTACGAGCAGTACTTC
TRBJ1-5,TRBV6-1,-,-,CASSSPWAAQPQHF,TGTGCCAGCAGCTCTCCTTGGGCAGCTCAGCCCCAGCATTTT
TRBJ2-5,TRBV5-8,-,once,CASSFGLGGETQYF,TGTGCCAGCAGTTTCGGACTAGGGGGAGAGACCCAGTACTTC
TRBJ2-5,TRBV7-2,-,-,CASRSGTQYF,TGTGCCAGCCGCTCGGGGACCCAGTACTTC
TRBJ1-2,TRBV19,-,once,CASIRRGGSQGYTF,TGTGCCAGTATCCGCCGAGGAGGCAGCCAGGGCTACACCTTC
TRBJ2-2,TRBV5-1,TRBD2,-,CASSSVGLGSGELFF,TGCGCCAGCAGCTCGGTGGGACTAGGGTCCGGGGAGCTGTTTTTT
TRBJ2-2,TRBV9,TRBD2,-,CASSASGANTGELFF,TGTGCCAGCAGCGCTAGCGGGGCGAACACCGGGGAGCTGTTTTTT
TRBJ2-6,TRBV4-1,TRBD2,-,CASSLGGAGANVLTF,TGCGCCAGCAGCCTCGGGGGGGCTGGGGCCAACGTCCTGACTTTC
TRBJ1-3,TRBV7-3,-,-,CASRPPAGNTIYF,TGTGCCAGCAGACCTCCGGCTGGAAACACCATATATTTT